The 27 T cell receptor beta chains given below trace back to one sample, sequenced in a study of read filtering for tumor transcriptome and immune sequencing. Molecular barcoded adaptors covering alpha/delta and beta/gamma chains were used on 400 ng RNA. Each CDR3 protein is one row after TCRdb ran MiXCR on the reads. The sample includes 35,000 to 50,000 distinct CDR3 sequences, 12% of them seen just once. Material for sequencing was a population of CD138-negative cells sorted from bone marrow. These receptors were collected from a donor at least 40 years old with multiple myeloma.

This clonotype was observed at least ten times. This chain links TRBV7-8 with TRBJ1-1; a possible D gene is TRBD1 (5 bases). Germline CDR1 SGHVS, CDR2 FQNEAQ. Trimming stripped 5 bases from V and 5 bases from J, with 15 bases between. This CDR3 is built from 14 residues. The CDR3 is CASSLGPGGTEAFF. The DNA of the CDR3 is TGTGCCAGCAGCCTGGGGCCGGGAGGGACTGAAGCTTTCTTT.

This clonotype was counted ten times or more. The chain couples TRBV19 to TRBJ1-5; 8 bases align to TRBD1. The ends lost 3 bases at V and 2 bases at J; junction bases unmatched: 6. Per germline, CDR1 LNHDA and CDR2 SQIVND (reference sequence). The CDR3 totals 16 residues. CDR3 region: CASSITGGSGNQPQHF. CDR3 DNA: TGTGCCAGTAGTATTACAGGGGGTTCGGGCAATCAGCCCCAGCATTTT. Filled out from reference TRBV19 and TRBJ1-5, the complete variable domain reads DGGITQSPKYLFRKEGQNVTLSCEQNLNHDAMYWYRQDPGQGLRLIYYSQIVNDFQKGDIAEGYSVSREKKESFPLTVTSAQKNPTAFYLCASSITGGSGNQPQHFGDGTRLSIL.

To note about this clonotype: This may arise from a read error, as a much more abundant clone is one base away. V usage is TRBV18 and J usage is TRBJ2-3; a possible D gene is TRBD2 (5 bases). Germline loops: CDR1 KGHSH, CDR2 LQKENI. The CDR3 has 15 residues. CDR3 loop: CASSPPRAFEDTQCF. The CDR3 region has the DNA TGTGCCAGCTCACCACCGAGGGCTTTTGAAGATACGCAGTGTTTT.

On this clonotype itself: Germline and junction disagree at one end, which may indicate a read error. The V call is TRBV18, the J call TRBJ2-1; 12 nucleotides agree with TRBD1. The CDR3 is 16 residues long. Germline lookup yields CDR1 KGHSH and CDR2 LQKENI. The CDR3 DNA is TGTGCCAGCTCACCACCTGGGACAGGGGGCCCGAATGGGCAGTTCTTC. Its protein product is CASSPPGTGGPNGQFF.

This clonotype was recorded at least ten times. The chain combines TRBV6-5 with TRBJ1-5; D is possibly TRBD1 (5 bases). V lost 5 bases to trimming and J lost 1 base, with 15 bases between them. In germline, CDR1 is MNHEY, CDR2 SVGAGI. The CDR3 is 16 residues long. The CDR3 here is CASSPRTRESNQPQHF. DNA for the CDR3: TGTGCCAGCAGTCCACGGACAAGGGAAAGCAATCAGCCCCAGCATTTT.

This clonotype showed up many times. The rearrangement joins TRBV6-6 to TRBJ2-5; D may be TRBD2 (7 bases). The germline gives CDR1 MNHNY, CDR2 SVGAGI (reference sequence). Between the trimmed V and J ends, which lost 6 bases and 5 bases, there was a span of 19 bases. This CDR3 is 15 amino acids long. CDR3 sequence reads: CASSTTRGAGETQYF. In DNA, the CDR3 is TGTGCCAGCAGCACAACCCGGGGGGCTGGGGAGACCCAGTACTTC.

This clonotype was recorded at least ten times. The chain has TRBV2 and TRBJ2-7, with D unclear. This CDR3 region has 13 residues. Looked up from germline, CDR1 is SNHLY and CDR2 is FYNNEI. V was trimmed by 1 base and J by 3 bases, leaving 7 bases between them. The CDR3 DNA sequence: TGTGCCAGCAGTGAAGGACACCTCTACGAGCAGTACTTC. Protein sequence: CASSEGHLYEQYF.

Many counts were recorded for this clonotype. CDR3 region: CASSRPGSDTQYF. The CDR3 DNA reads as TGCGCCAGCAGCCGCCCTGGGTCCGATACGCAGTATTTT. The V gene is TRBV10-2, the J gene TRBJ2-3; D gene unclear. Germline V gene sequence: CDR1 WSHSY, CDR2 SAAADI. The CDR3 has 13 amino acids. With 6 bases removed from V and 6 bases from J, the gap between germline ends came to 13 bases.

This clonotype was observed many times. The rearrangement uses TRBV5-1 and TRBJ2-3; no reliable D call. CDR1 is SGHRS, CDR2 YFSETQ, per germline. The ends were cut back, 4 bases at V and 2 bases at J, with 11 bases in the middle. CDR3 length: 14 residues. The CDR3 sequence: CASSPGPLTDTQYF. The CDR3 region has the DNA TGCGCCAGCAGCCCTGGGCCCCTCACAGATACGCAGTATTTT.

This clonotype was seen a few times. This may be a read error: a much more frequent sequence differs by one nucleotide. This chain joins TRBV29-1 and TRBJ2-1; TRBD1 matches at 7 bases. Germline-derived CDR1 and CDR2 are SQVTM and ANQGSEA. The CDR3 spans 12 residues. CDR3 in DNA: TGCAGCGTTGGTCACAGGGGCAATGGGCAGTTCTTC. This translates into CSVGHRGNGQFF.

The chain is built from TRBV5-1 and TRBJ2-1; 9 bases line up with TRBD2. V shed 0 bases and J 6 bases; nucleotides not matched to a gene: 4. CDR3 length equals 15 residues. The germline V gene encodes CDR1 SGHRS and CDR2 YFSETQ. The CDR3 is CASSLVAGVGNEQFF. CDR3 bases: TGCGCCAGCAGCTTGGTAGCGGGGGTAGGCAATGAGCAGTTCTTC.

A word on this clonotype: A much larger clone lies one base from this, so it may be a read error. V usage is TRBV12-3 or TRBV12-4 and J usage is TRBJ2-7; 10 nucleotides align to TRBD1. The CDR3 runs 13 residues. This chain's CDR3 is CAGRAGTGVGQYF. The CDR3 nucleotides read TGTGCCGGCAGGGCCGGGACAGGGGTGGGGCAGTACTTC.

The sample holds many counts of this clonotype. The V call is TRBV27, the J call TRBJ2-5; 9 nucleotides match TRBD2. With 0 bases clipped from V and 4 bases from J, the junction kept 3 bases outside the gene matches. Per germline, CDR1 MNHEY and CDR2 SMNVEV (reference sequence). The CDR3 contains 15 residues. The CDR3 nucleotides read TGTGCCAGCAGTTTATCGCTAGCGGGGCCAGAGACCCAGTACTTC. Protein sequence: CASSLSLAGPETQYF.

This clonotype was seen repeatedly, ten times or more. This chain uses TRBV6-5 with TRBJ2-1; a weak D match, TRBD1 (5 bases). CDR1 and CDR2 from the germline V gene are MNHEY and SVGAGI. This CDR3 comprises 14 residues. V was pared by 7 bases and J by 4 bases, with 14 bases between. The CDR3 reads CASTSGARYNEQFF. DNA for the CDR3: TGTGCCAGCACCAGTGGGGCGCGGTACAATGAGCAGTTCTTC.

This clonotype showed up just a few times. A much larger clone differs from this one at a single base, so this may be a read error. J is TRBJ2-2 and V is TRBV7-2, with D possibly TRBD2 on 5 matching bases. Germline CDR1 and CDR2: SGHTA and FQGNSA. The CDR3 spans 14 residues. This CDR3 reads CASSRGWNAGELFF. In DNA form, the CDR3 reads TGTGCCAGCAGCCGAGGGTGGAACGCCGGGGAGCTGTTTTTT.

This clonotype was detected ten times or more. The J gene is TRBJ1-1, the V gene TRBV2; D ambiguous. The CDR3 sequence is 13 residues long. Germline V gives CDR1 SNHLY, CDR2 FYNNEI. Trimming took off 7 bases at V and 1 base at J, with 10 bases between the two ends. The CDR3 DNA follows: TGTGCCAGCACCCGGGTAGGGAACACTGAAGCTTTCTTT. This translates into CASTRVGNTEAFF.

This clonotype was recorded many times. V is TRBV29-1 and J is TRBJ2-7; D possibly matches TRBD1 or TRBD2 (6 bases each). The V end was cut by 0 bases, the J end by 2 bases, with 14 bases between. This CDR3 is 15 amino acids long. The V gene's germline CDR1 is SQVTM and CDR2 ANQGSEA. CDR3: CSVEEPGAGAYEQYF. The DNA of the CDR3 is TGCAGCGTTGAAGAGCCGGGGGCGGGTGCCTACGAGCAGTACTTC.

This clonotype showed up many times. This sequence joins TRBV18 and TRBJ2-2, with no clear D. This CDR3 is built from 12 residues. Trimming shortened V by 2 bases and J by 6 bases, and 4 bases separated the two germline ends. CDR1 is KGHSH and CDR2 is LQKENI in the germline V gene. Here the CDR3 reads CASSPIAGELFF. CDR3 nucleotide sequence: TGTGCCAGCTCACCAATCGCCGGGGAGCTGTTTTTT.

This clonotype was recorded at least ten times. This may arise from a read error, as a much more abundant clone is one base away. The V call is TRBV7-6, the J call TRBJ2-1; the match to TRBD1 covers 9 bases. CDR1 is SGHVS, CDR2 FNYEAQ, per germline. The CDR3 consists of 15 residues. The CDR3 DNA follows: TGTGCCAGCAGCTTCTTGGGACAGGGTTTTAATGGGCAGTTCTTC. This codes for CASSFLGQGFNGQFF.

There are a few counts of this clonotype. A clone one base away is much larger, so this may be a read error. Here the CDR3 reads CASGSSGASTDMQYF. DNA for the CDR3: TGTGCCAGCGGGTCCAGCGGGGCTAGCACAGATATGCAGTATTTT. The genes are TRBV2 and TRBJ2-3; 7 positions match TRBD2. Germline lookup yields CDR1 SNHLY and CDR2 FYNNEI. This CDR3 has 15 residues. Filled out from reference TRBV2 and TRBJ2-3, the complete variable domain reads EPEVTQTPSHQVTQMGQEVILRCVPISNHLYFYWYRQILGQKVEFLVSFYNNEISEKSEIFDDQFSVERPDGSNFTLKIRSTKLEDSAMYFCASGSSGASTDMQYFGPGTRLTVL.

This clonotype was found many times. This chain connects TRBV19 to TRBJ2-1, with 11 positions matching TRBD2. The CDR3 has 15 residues. V lost 4 bases to trimming and J lost 2 bases; unmatched junction nucleotides: 1. In germline, CDR1 is LNHDA, CDR2 SQIVND (reference sequence). The CDR3 is CASSNSGGAYNEQFF. In nucleotides, the CDR3 is TGTGCCAGTAGTAATAGCGGGGGGGCCTACAATGAGCAGTTCTTC.

This clonotype occurred many times. The V and J genes are TRBV30 and TRBJ1-1, with D tentatively TRBD1 (6 bases). Germline V gene data show CDR1 as GTSNPN and CDR2 as SVGIG (reference sequence). CDR3 length: 12 residues. The germline V and J ends were trimmed by 5 bases and 10 bases, with 17 bases remaining between them. The CDR3 region is CAWGGTAPGAFF. The CDR3 coding sequence is TGTGCCTGGGGGGGCACGGCCCCTGGAGCTTTCTTT. Complete variable domain (other parts from reference TRBV30 and TRBJ1-1): SQTIHQWPATLVQPVGSPLSLECTVEGTSNPNLYWYRQAAGRGLQLLFYSVGIGQISSEVPQNLSASRPQDRQFILSSKKLLLSDSGFYLCAWGGTAPGAFFGQGTRLTVV.

Ten or more counts support this clonotype. This chain joins TRBV5-1 and TRBJ2-1, with no clear D. CDR1 is SGHRS, CDR2 YFSETQ, per germline. This CDR3 comprises 15 residues. Trimming cost V 0 bases and J 0 bases, with 7 bases left between them. CDR3 DNA: TGCGCCAGCAGCTTGGAGGTGAGCTCCTACAATGAGCAGTTCTTC. It specifies CASSLEVSSYNEQFF.

The chain is built from TRBV24-1 and TRBJ1-3, with D uncertain. The germline V gene encodes CDR1 KGHDR and CDR2 SFDVKD. The V gene lost 10 bases and the J gene lost 4 bases, with 10 bases spanning the gap. The CDR3 contains 12 residues. The CDR3 is CATSAVGNTIYF. In DNA form, the CDR3 reads TGTGCCACGTCGGCCGTCGGAAACACCATATATTTT.

In its sample, this clonotype was seen many times. The chain has TRBV3-1 and TRBJ2-7; D unclear. Germline loops: CDR1 LGHDT, CDR2 YNNKEL (reference sequence). The CDR3 has 12 residues. V lost 2 bases, J lost 5 bases, and 7 bases lay in between. CDR3 residues: CASSQRVHEQYF. For the CDR3, the DNA is TGTGCCAGCAGCCAAAGGGTCCACGAGCAGTACTTC.

With regard to this clonotype: With a far larger clone one base away, a read error is the likely cause. The chain couples TRBV11-2 to TRBJ2-7, with D perhaps matching TRBD2 (7 bases). The V and J ends lost 2 bases and 3 bases respectively, with 14 bases between them. The CDR3 covers 15 residues. CDR1 is SGHAT, CDR2 FQNNGV, per germline. CDR3 region: CASSLKGGGRYEQYF. The CDR3 DNA sequence: TGTGCCAGCAGCTTAAAAGGCGGGGGCCGCTACGAGCAGTACTTC.

This clonotype was seen ten or more times. The chain couples TRBV20-1 to TRBJ2-7; D perhaps matches TRBD1 (5 bases). V dropped 5 bases and J dropped 0 bases, with 11 bases sitting between them. CDR3 length: 13 residues. Per the germline V gene, CDR1 is DFQATT and CDR2 is SNEGSKA (reference sequence). The CDR3 spells CSAVRVSSYEQYF. CDR3 sequence (DNA): TGCAGTGCTGTCAGGGTATCCTCCTACGAGCAGTACTTC.